A single sample gave rise to the 31 T cell receptor beta chains below, sequenced in a study of CD8 T cells in ankylosing spondylitis (dated by TCRdb to 2015 to 2018). Receptor libraries were prepared by 5' RACE. TCRdb lists the instrument as Illumina HiSeq 2500. The public sequencing data were trimmed at Q25 with fastp and processed into clonotypes with MiXCR by TCRdb, which kept only in-frame beta chains. Each CDR3 protein appears once, grouped with its most common genes and DNA. This sample lists approximately 520,000 distinct CDR3 sequences; about 5.7% were detected once. Around 3.4% of the sample goes to the ten largest clones. On the study overall, not on this receptor specifically: A TCR beta motif of about 8 highly homologous amino acid variants appeared characteristic of blood from ankylosing spondylitis patients.

These receptors lack a known antigen. Sequenced: blood, either unsorted or a sorted T cell fraction (not recorded which). Receptors originate from a male donor with ankylosing spondylitis.

There are many counts of this clonotype. The chain has TRBV7-9 and TRBJ2-1; maybe TRBD2 (5 bases). V lost 3 bases and J lost 0, with 9 bases in between. CDR1 and CDR2 from the germline V gene are SEHNR and FQNEAQ (reference sequence). The CDR3 length is 15 residues. The CDR3 bases are TGTGCCAGCAGCTTGACTACCCGCTCCTACAATGAGCAGTTCTTC. It translates to CASSLTTRSYNEQFF.

This clonotype was counted many times. The chain combines TRBV5-1 with TRBJ1-1, with a possible D match to TRBD1 (5 bases). CDR1 is SGHRS, CDR2 YFSETQ, per germline. This CDR3 contains 15 residues. Trimming removed 4 bases at V and 0 bases at J, with 13 bases between. The CDR3: CASSPPGRMNTEAFF. DNA for the CDR3: TGCGCCAGCAGCCCACCGGGACGGATGAACACTGAAGCTTTCTTT.

At least ten counts were recorded for this clonotype. The chain is built from TRBV20-1 and TRBJ2-1, with D tentatively TRBD2 (5 bases). The germline V gene encodes CDR1 DFQATT and CDR2 SNEGSKA (reference sequence). The CDR3 contains 13 residues. V was shortened by 3 bases and J by 4 bases, with 10 bases between the two germline ends. CDR3 sequence (DNA): TGCAGTGCTAGGATTTCGGGGTACAATGAGCAGTTCTTC. Its protein product is CSARISGYNEQFF.

On this clonotype itself: This could be a read error, since a much larger clone is one nucleotide away. In DNA, the CDR3 is TGTGCCAGCAGTGACTCTGTTGTGGACCTAGCTAACTATGGCTACACCTTC. Its protein product is CASSDSVVDLANYGYTF. This chain uses TRBV28 with TRBJ1-2; D is unclear. Trimming left V 5 bases short and J 0 bases short, with 19 bases between. This CDR3 region has 17 residues. Germline loops: CDR1 MDHEN, CDR2 SYDVKM.

This clonotype was recorded many times. The J gene is TRBJ2-1, the V gene TRBV4-1, with TRBD2 matching over 10 bases. Germline trimming cut 0 bases from V and 9 bases from J; bases unmatched to any gene: 14. CDR3 length equals 18 residues. Germline-derived CDR1 and CDR2 are MGHRA and YSYEKL. CDR3 protein: CASSQDQASGGNLGEQFF. DNA for the CDR3: TGCGCCAGCAGCCAAGATCAGGCTAGCGGGGGCAACTTGGGTGAGCAGTTCTTC.

The chain couples TRBV5-1 to TRBJ2-7, with D maybe TRBD2 (6 bases). Trimming stripped 4 bases from V and 0 bases from J, with 14 bases between. Germline V gene lookup returns CDR1 SGHRS and CDR2 YFSETQ. The CDR3 contains 15 residues. The CDR3 sequence: CASSGGLQSSYEQYF. The CDR3 DNA follows: TGCGCCAGCAGCGGGGGACTCCAAAGCTCCTACGAGCAGTACTTC.

This clonotype appeared many times. The rearrangement joins TRBV6-2 or TRBV6-3 to TRBJ2-5, with a tentative D call TRBD1 (6 bases). This CDR3 contains 12 residues. V lost 4 bases, J lost 6 bases, and 9 bases lay in between. Germline assignment: CDR1 MNHEY and CDR2 SVGEGT. In nucleotides, the CDR3 is TGTGCCAGCAGTTCAGGGGTGAAGACCCAGTACTTC. Its protein is CASSSGVKTQYF.

Many counts were recorded for this clonotype. V usage is TRBV9 and J usage is TRBJ2-6; D uncertain. V lost 2 bases and J 0 bases, leaving 9 bases between the germline ends. The germline V gene has CDR1 SGDLS and CDR2 YYNGEE. CDR3 length: 16 amino acids. This CDR3 reads CASSVRAHSGANVLTF. CDR3 coding DNA: TGTGCCAGCAGCGTCCGGGCCCACTCTGGGGCCAACGTCCTGACTTTC.

This clonotype was detected ten times or more. This chain links TRBV28 with TRBJ2-7, with D perhaps matching TRBD1 (6 bases). CDR3 size: 14 residues. Germline V gives CDR1 MDHEN, CDR2 SYDVKM. V shed 6 bases and J shed 5 bases, with 17 bases lying between them. The CDR3 sequence is CASSPAGAPDEQYF. CDR3 bases: TGTGCCAGCAGCCCTGCAGGGGCCCCAGACGAGCAGTACTTC. Looking up the rest from reference TRBV28 and TRBJ2-7 gives the full variable domain: DVKVTQSSRYLVKRTGEKVFLECVQDMDHENMFWYRQDPGLGLRLIYFSYDVKMKEKGDIPEGYSVSREKKERFSLILESASTNQTSMYLCASSPAGAPDEQYFGPGTRLTVT.

This clonotype was picked up a small number of times. The chain uses TRBV7-8 and TRBJ2-2; no clear D. The CDR3 runs to 13 residues. Trimming took 3 bases from V and 5 from J, leaving 7 bases between them. CDR1 is SGHVS, CDR2 FQNEAQ, per germline. The CDR3 region is CASSFYGTGELFF. CDR3 DNA: TGTGCCAGCAGCTTCTATGGGACCGGGGAGCTGTTTTTT.

This clonotype showed up just a few times. The rearrangement links TRBV6-5 to TRBJ2-1; D is undetermined. Germline V gene data show CDR1 as MNHEY and CDR2 as SVGAGI. The V and J ends lost 4 bases and 0 bases respectively, with 13 bases between them. The CDR3 is 16 amino acids. The CDR3 DNA is TGTGCCAGCAGTTCCGAACTCAGAAGCTCCTACAATGAGCAGTTCTTC. Its translation: CASSSELRSSYNEQFF.

This clonotype was seen at least ten times. J is TRBJ2-7 and V is TRBV12-3 or TRBV12-4, with a tentative D call TRBD1 (6 bases). Trimming removed 4 bases from V and 5 bases from J, with 12 bases in between. This CDR3 spans 13 amino acids. The CDR3 protein is CASSSGTPNEQYF. CDR3 DNA: TGTGCCAGCAGTTCCGGGACACCAAACGAGCAGTACTTC.

This clonotype was seen many times. This chain connects TRBV9 to TRBJ1-6, with D hard to call. The CDR3 runs to 16 residues. V was trimmed by 0 bases and J by 6 bases, leaving 13 bases between them. Germline V gene data show CDR1 as SGDLS and CDR2 as YYNGEE. The CDR3 protein is CASSVDADRGNSPLHF. CDR3 bases: TGTGCCAGCAGCGTAGACGCGGACCGGGGTAATTCACCCCTCCACTTT.

This clonotype was seen repeatedly, ten times or more. V and J are TRBV6-4 and TRBJ1-1; D gene ambiguous. Trimming stripped 0 bases from V and 11 bases from J, with 10 bases between. Germline V gene sequence: CDR1 MRHNA, CDR2 SNTAGT. CDR3 length equals 12 residues. The CDR3 DNA sequence: TGTGCCAGCAGTGACTCCGGGGAGTTGGCTTTCTTT. Translating gives CASSDSGELAFF.

At least ten counts were recorded for this clonotype. V is TRBV5-1 and J is TRBJ1-6; unclear D gene. Trimming cost V 2 bases and J 10 bases, with 13 bases left between them. The CDR3 is 14 residues long. Germline V gene sequence: CDR1 SGHRS, CDR2 YFSETQ. This CDR3 reads CASSFDVAESPLHF. CDR3 DNA: TGCGCCAGCAGCTTTGACGTCGCGGAGTCACCCCTCCACTTT.

This clonotype was found many times. The chain joins TRBV18 to TRBJ2-5; D gene uncertain. The germline V and J ends were trimmed by 5 bases and 2 bases, with 18 bases remaining between them. CDR1 is KGHSH and CDR2 is LQKENI in the germline V gene. The CDR3 consists of 16 residues. The CDR3 is CASSFSIELSQETQYF. DNA of the CDR3: TGTGCCAGCTCATTCTCGATAGAACTATCACAAGAGACCCAGTACTTC.

This clonotype has ten or more counts. This chain uses TRBV6-1 with TRBJ2-3, with TRBD1 matching over 8 bases. Unmatched junction bases numbered 4, after V lost 8 bases and J lost 0 bases. The germline V gene has CDR1 MNHNS and CDR2 SASEGT. The CDR3 loop spans 14 amino acids. The CDR3 loop reads CASRQGYSTDTQYF. The CDR3 DNA sequence: TGTGCCAGCCGACAGGGGTATAGCACAGATACGCAGTATTTT.

The sample holds many counts of this clonotype. The CDR3 loop is CASSQDWGNSPLHF. In nucleotides, the CDR3 is TGTGCCAGCAGTCAGGACTGGGGAAATTCACCCCTCCACTTT. V is TRBV27 and J is TRBJ1-6, with unresolved D. This CDR3 comprises 14 residues. Per the germline V gene, CDR1 is MNHEY and CDR2 is SMNVEV (reference sequence). Deletions cut 5 bases from V and 7 bases from J, with 12 bases between.

The genes are TRBV7-1 and TRBJ2-4, with 8 bases that match TRBD2. TRBV7-1 is noted as an ORF with a role that remains uncertain. V lost 7 bases, J lost 0 bases, and 14 bases stayed unmatched. The CDR3 sequence is 18 residues long. CDR3 DNA sequence: TGTGCCAGCACCCAATACGAACTAGCGGTATTAGCCAAAAACATTCAGTACTTC. This sequence encodes CASTQYELAVLAKNIQYF.

This clonotype came up many times. The J gene is TRBJ1-4, the V gene TRBV12-3 or TRBV12-4; D is perhaps TRBD1 (5 bases). This CDR3 comprises 14 residues. V lost 6 bases and J 7 bases, leaving 15 bases between the germline ends. The DNA for the CDR3 is TGTGCCAGCAGCAGGGCCAGGGAGGGTGAAAAACTGTTTTTT. Translating it yields CASSRAREGEKLFF.

This clonotype occurred many times. This chain joins TRBV10-3 and TRBJ1-2, with 9 bases matching TRBD1. CDR3 length: 16 amino acids. In germline, CDR1 is ENHRY, CDR2 SYGVKD. Trimming removed 6 bases from V and 3 bases from J; junction bases left unmatched: 11. In DNA, the CDR3 is TGTGCCATCAGCCCCGGGACAGGGCGCGTTGACTATGGCTACACCTTC. It yields the protein CAISPGTGRVDYGYTF.

This rearrangement joins TRBV5-5 to TRBJ1-1; D might be TRBD1 (5 bases). Trimming stripped 5 bases from V and 4 bases from J, with 12 bases between. The CDR3 length is 13 residues. CDR1 and CDR2 (germline): SGHKS, YYEKEE (reference sequence). The CDR3 reads CASRPGGRTEAFF. The CDR3 DNA is TGTGCCAGCAGACCCGGGGGACGCACTGAAGCTTTCTTT.

Many counts were recorded for this clonotype. The V call is TRBV28, the J call TRBJ2-7; tentatively, D is TRBD1 or TRBD2 (5 bases each). Between the trimmed V and J ends, which lost 7 bases and 2 bases, there was a span of 21 bases. This CDR3 spans 16 amino acids. CDR1 and CDR2 from the germline V gene are MDHEN and SYDVKM. In DNA, the CDR3 is TGTGCCAGCATCAACAGCCCGGGGAGAGGGGCCTACGAGCAGTACTTC. The encoded protein is CASINSPGRGAYEQYF.

This clonotype was detected ten times or more. V gene TRBV15 combines with J gene TRBJ1-1, with D hard to call. The CDR3 consists of 13 residues. CDR1 is LNHNV and CDR2 is YYDKDF in the germline V gene (reference sequence). With 0 bases removed from V and 7 bases from J, the gap between germline ends came to 9 bases. CDR3 in amino acids: CATSRDHDREAFF. CDR3 nucleotides: TGTGCCACCAGCAGAGATCATGACCGTGAAGCTTTCTTT.

The chain is built from TRBV27 and TRBJ2-7; D is unclear. The germline V gene has CDR1 MNHEY and CDR2 SMNVEV (reference sequence). This CDR3 contains 13 residues. V lost 3 bases to trimming and J lost 6 bases, with 12 bases between them. The CDR3 region is CASSLGRPGEQYF. As DNA, the CDR3 is TGTGCCAGCAGTTTGGGCCGCCCCGGCGAGCAGTACTTC.

The chain employs TRBV7-9 and TRBJ1-4; perhaps TRBD1 as D (5 bases). This CDR3 spans 15 amino acids. With 5 bases removed from V and 6 bases from J, the gap between germline ends came to 16 bases. Germline CDR1 and CDR2: SEHNR and FQNEAQ (reference sequence). The CDR3: CASSQHRGGDEKLFF. In DNA form, the CDR3 reads TGTGCCAGCAGCCAGCATCGGGGGGGGGATGAAAAACTGTTTTTT.

Ten or more counts support this clonotype. The rearrangement uses TRBV20-1 and TRBJ1-3; D is uncertain. The germline gives CDR1 DFQATT, CDR2 SNEGSKA (reference sequence). V lost 5 bases and J 3 bases, leaving 14 bases between the germline ends. The CDR3 is made up of 14 amino acids. The CDR3 sequence: CSASGWGGGNTIYF. In nucleotides, the CDR3 is TGCAGTGCTTCCGGGTGGGGTGGTGGAAACACCATATATTTT.

V and J are TRBV15 and TRBJ2-7, with 8 bases identical to TRBD1. V lost 2 bases, J lost 7 bases, and 4 bases stayed unmatched. This CDR3 has 13 amino acids. The germline V gene has CDR1 LNHNV and CDR2 YYDKDF (reference sequence). The DNA of the CDR3 is TGTGCCACCAGCAGACAGGGGGCAGGTGAGCAGTACTTC. Translating gives CATSRQGAGEQYF.

In its sample, this clonotype was seen many times. The rearrangement joins TRBV11-3 to TRBJ2-3, with 9 bases that match TRBD1. Trimming at V came to 3 bases and at J to 5 bases, leaving 6 bases not matched to a gene. CDR1 is SGHNT and CDR2 is YENEEA in the germline V gene. The CDR3 runs to 15 residues. CDR3 nucleotides: TGTGCCAGCAGCTTCGACAGGGGGATGAAAGATACGCAGTATTTT. Translating it yields CASSFDRGMKDTQYF.

The sample holds a few counts of this clonotype. The J gene is TRBJ1-5, the V gene TRBV6-1; maybe TRBD1 (6 bases). Looked up from germline, CDR1 is MNHNS and CDR2 is SASEGT. Trimming took 6 bases from V and 4 from J, leaving 16 bases between them. CDR3 length: 15 amino acids. The DNA of the CDR3 is TGTGCCAGCAGCACCGAGGGGGGCTTAAATCAGCCCCAGCATTTT. Translating gives CASSTEGGLNQPQHF.

This clonotype was counted ten times or more. This chain links TRBV20-1 with TRBJ1-2; no clear D. The germline V and J ends were trimmed by 0 bases and 4 bases, with 9 bases remaining between them. There are 13 residues in the CDR3. From germline, CDR1 is DFQATT and CDR2 SNEGSKA (reference sequence). Here the CDR3 DNA reads TGCAGTGCTAGAGATGCAACATCCTATGGCTACACCTTC. This sequence encodes CSARDATSYGYTF.